A single sample gave rise to the 15 T cell receptor beta chains below, sequenced in a study of blood T cell repertoires in COVID-19. The protocol was immunoSEQ multiplex PCR, while the TCRdb copy is restricted to in-frame clones and leaves out a portion. The sample lists some 210,000 clones; almost 85% were seen once. Sequenced sample: peripheral blood. The receptors stem from a woman aged 45 to 65 with active or convalescent COVID-19.

In its sample, this clone was seen once. The genes are TRBV10-2 and TRBJ2-3; TRBD2 might be the D (5 bases). The CDR3 length is 13 residues. Trimming shortened V by 6 bases and J by 8 bases, and 15 bases separated the two germline ends. The germline V gene encodes CDR1 WSHSY and CDR2 SAAADI. In DNA form, the CDR3 reads TGCGCCAGCAGCGACGGACTTGTGGCTACGCAGTATTTT. It specifies CASSDGLVATQYF.

The chain couples TRBV2 to TRBJ2-7; no clear D gene. Germline V gene data show CDR1 as SNHLY and CDR2 as FYNNEI. The CDR3 totals 15 residues. V was trimmed by 4 bases and J by 0 bases, leaving 13 bases between them. CDR3 loop: CASSVGGASSYEQYF. The DNA for the CDR3 is TGTGCCAGCAGTGTTGGCGGAGCTAGCTCCTACGAGCAGTACTTC.

This chain links TRBV19 with TRBJ2-4, with 14 nucleotides matching TRBD2. V gave up 5 bases and J gave up 0 bases; unmatched junction bases: 9. The CDR3 extends over 19 amino acids. Germline lookup yields CDR1 LNHDA and CDR2 SQIVND (reference sequence). In DNA, the CDR3 is TGTGCCAGTAGTTCCAGACTAGCGGGGGGGCCTAAAGCCAAAAACATTCAGTACTTC. Protein sequence: CASSSRLAGGPKAKNIQYF.

V and J are TRBV5-5 and TRBJ2-7; the D gene is possibly TRBD2 (6 bases). This CDR3 comprises 13 residues. V dropped 5 bases and J dropped 6 bases, with 15 bases sitting between them. Germline lookup yields CDR1 SGHKS and CDR2 YYEKEE (reference sequence). The CDR3 sequence: CASSSYAGGEQYV. CDR3 DNA: TGTGCCAGCAGTTCCTACGCCGGGGGCGAGCAGTACGTC.

The V gene is TRBV7-2, the J gene TRBJ1-5; D remains unclear. The ends were cut back, 1 base at V and 6 bases at J, with 7 bases in the middle. This CDR3 region has 13 residues. CDR1 SGHTA and CDR2 FQGNSA come from the germline V gene. The CDR3 reads CASSLVVGQPQHF. The CDR3, as DNA: TGTGCCAGCAGCTTAGTCGTCGGTCAGCCCCAGCATTTT. Variable domain in full (rest from reference TRBV7-2 and TRBJ1-5): GAGVSQSPSNKVTEKGKDVELRCDPISGHTALYWYRQSLGQGLEFLIYFQGNSAPDKSGLPSDRFSAERTGGSVSTLTIQRTQQEDSAVYLCASSLVVGQPQHFGDGTRLSIL.

This chain links TRBV5-5 with TRBJ1-1; D is perhaps TRBD1 (5 bases). CDR3 size: 17 residues. V was pared by 2 bases and J by 4 bases, with 21 bases between. The germline CDR1 and CDR2 sequences are SGHKS and YYEKEE (reference sequence). CDR3 coding DNA: TGTGCCAGCAGCTTACATGGAGGCCAGGGACTCGGCACTGAAGCTTTCTTT. It is translated as CASSLHGGQGLGTEAFF.

The rearrangement links TRBV6-5 to TRBJ1-1, with 9 bases aligning to TRBD1. The CDR3 extends over 14 amino acids. The germline V gene encodes CDR1 MNHEY and CDR2 SVGAGI. V lost 6 bases and J lost 4; bases outside the gene matches: 6. CDR3 nucleotide sequence: TGTGCCAGCAGCCCGGACAGGGGTTTCACTGAAGCTTTCTTT. Translation gives CASSPDRGFTEAFF.

The rearrangement joins TRBV5-1 to TRBJ2-1; TRBD1 matches 9 bases. V trimming: 0 bases; J trimming: 5 bases; junction bases outside the gene matches: 6. The germline V gene has CDR1 SGHRS and CDR2 YFSETQ. CDR3 size: 16 residues. In nucleotides, the CDR3 is TGCGCCAGCAGCTTGGGGGGGACAGGGCCCAACAATGAGCAGTTCTTC. It specifies CASSLGGTGPNNEQFF.

This clone was seen once. The chain uses TRBV6-5 and TRBJ1-5; 7 nucleotides align to TRBD1. CDR3 size: 14 residues. From germline, CDR1 is MNHEY and CDR2 SVGAGI. Trimming at V came to 6 bases and at J to 7 bases, leaving 9 bases not matched to a gene. This CDR3 is CASRATGVGQPQHF. As DNA, the CDR3 is TGTGCCAGCAGAGCAACAGGGGTCGGACAGCCCCAGCATTTT.

This clone was seen ten or more times. This chain connects TRBV25-1 to TRBJ1-2, with D uncertain. CDR1 is MGHDK and CDR2 is SYGVNS in the germline V gene. The V gene lost 7 bases and the J gene lost 8 bases, with 11 bases spanning the gap. The CDR3 length is 11 residues. The CDR3 DNA sequence: TGTGCCAGCACCTCGTTCGGGGGCTACACCTTC. This gives the protein CASTSFGGYTF.

Here the CDR3 reads CATSDSLDRADEQFF. Written as DNA, the CDR3 is TGTGCCACCAGTGACAGTCTAGACAGGGCGGATGAGCAGTTCTTC. The chain joins TRBV24-1 to TRBJ2-1; 7 bases map to TRBD1. Trimming at V came to 4 bases and at J to 8 bases, leaving 10 bases not matched to a gene. Germline V gene data show CDR1 as KGHDR and CDR2 as SFDVKD. This CDR3 is 15 amino acids long.

J is TRBJ2-7 and V is TRBV28, with D possibly matching TRBD1 (6 bases). The germline CDR1 and CDR2 sequences are MDHEN and SYDVKM. V was shortened by 3 bases and J by 9 bases, with 12 bases between the two germline ends. The CDR3 has 12 amino acids. The CDR3 loop is CASSFWPTGQYF. In DNA, the CDR3 is TGTGCCAGCAGTTTCTGGCCGACAGGGCAGTACTTC.

This clone appeared a few times. The chain links TRBV19 to TRBJ2-2, with D perhaps TRBD2 (6 bases). Germline CDR1 LNHDA, CDR2 SQIVND (reference sequence). The V end was cut by 5 bases, the J end by 5 bases, with 15 bases between. This CDR3 region has 15 residues. The CDR3, as DNA: TGTGCCAGTAGTTTGGGACTCCTCAGAACCGGGGAGCTGTTTTTT. As protein: CASSLGLLRTGELFF.

This clone is a singleton in its sample. The chain links TRBV5-1 to TRBJ1-2; 9 nucleotides line up with TRBD1. Looked up from germline, CDR1 is SGHRS and CDR2 is YFSETQ. The CDR3 sequence is 17 residues long. The J segment lost 5 bases and the V segment lost 0 bases, leaving 11 bases of the junction unmatched. The CDR3 sequence is CASSLEGLGQGGYGYTF. DNA of the CDR3: TGCGCCAGCAGCTTGGAAGGGTTGGGACAGGGCGGTTATGGCTACACCTTC.

The chain recombines TRBV2 with TRBJ2-1, with 7 bases fitting TRBD2. Germline V gives CDR1 SNHLY, CDR2 FYNNEI. The CDR3 sequence is 14 residues long. Unmatched junction bases numbered 4, after V lost 8 bases and J lost 0 bases. CDR3 coding DNA: TGTGCCAGCCGGGGGGACTCCTCCTACAATGAGCAGTTCTTC. Its translation: CASRGDSSYNEQFF. Supplemented by reference TRBV2 and TRBJ2-1, the full variable domain reads EPEVTQTPSHQVTQMGQEVILRCVPISNHLYFYWYRQILGQKVEFLVSFYNNEISEKSEIFDDQFSVERPDGSNFTLKIRSTKLEDSAMYFCASRGDSSYNEQFFGPGTRLTVL.